Listed below are T cell receptor beta chains from one sample, sequenced in a study of blood T cell repertoires in COVID-19. Generated by immunoSEQ multiplex PCR, the TCRdb table keeps only in-frame clones and is missing some. The sample has 150,000 or so clones, 82% seen once. Specimen: peripheral blood. These receptor sequences come from a human donor with acute or convalescent COVID-19. The donor label of this sample is uncertain. Both conserved end residues are part of each CDR3. The D gene is left open where the match is weak. Clone size appears in some rows only: once, few, many, or a class for an expanded clone.

clone_size: NA
j_call: TRBJ2-5
d_call: TRBD2
v_call: TRBV4-3
cdr3_nt: TGCGCCAGCAGCCAAGGAGAGGAGACTAGCGGGGTTCAAGAGACCCAGTACTTC
cdr3_aa: CASSQGEETSGVQETQYF

clone_size: NA
j_call: TRBJ2-1
d_call: NA
v_call: TRBV7-3
cdr3_nt: TGTGCCAGCAGCTTAAATGTTGGAAATACAGCCTATGAGCAGTTCTTC
cdr3_aa: CASSLNVGNTAYEQFF

clone_size: few
j_call: TRBJ1-3
d_call: NA
v_call: TRBV6-6
cdr3_nt: TGTGCCAGCAGTTATCAGGGGTTCGGAAACACCATATATTTT
cdr3_aa: CASSYQGFGNTIYF

clone_size: NA
j_call: TRBJ2-7
d_call: TRBD1
v_call: TRBV6-5
cdr3_nt: TGTGCCAGCAGTACCCTGACAGGGGGCGGTGGGGAGCAGTACTTC
cdr3_aa: CASSTLTGGGGEQYF

clone_size: NA
j_call: TRBJ2-1
d_call: NA
v_call: TRBV13
cdr3_nt: TGTGCCAGCAGCTTATGGCGGGGCGATGAGCAGTTCTTC
cdr3_aa: CASSLWRGDEQFF

clone_size: NA
j_call: TRBJ1-2
d_call: TRBD1
v_call: TRBV15
cdr3_nt: TGTGCCACCAGCAGAGATAGGCAGGGGGCTGGCTACACCTTC
cdr3_aa: CATSRDRQGAGYTF

clone_size: NA
j_call: TRBJ1-1
d_call: TRBD1
v_call: TRBV27
cdr3_nt: TGTGCCAGCAGTAGATCCGGGACAGGCAACACTGAAGCTTTCTTT
cdr3_aa: CASSRSGTGNTEAFF

clone_size: NA
j_call: TRBJ1-1
d_call: TRBD1
v_call: TRBV14
cdr3_nt: TGTGCCAGCAGCCCTCACAGGGGTATACAAGCTTTCTTT
cdr3_aa: CASSPHRGIQAFF

clone_size: many
j_call: TRBJ1-3
d_call: TRBD1
v_call: TRBV28
cdr3_nt: TGTGTGACAGGGACTGGAAACACCATATATTTT
cdr3_aa: CVTGTGNTIYF

clone_size: NA
j_call: TRBJ1-6
d_call: NA
v_call: TRBV7-9
cdr3_nt: TGTGCCAGCAGCTTTGGGTCGGGGAATTCACCCCTCCACTTT
cdr3_aa: CASSFGSGNSPLHF

clone_size: NA
j_call: TRBJ2-1
d_call: TRBD1
v_call: TRBV4-1
cdr3_nt: TGCGCCAGCAGCCAAGATCGTGGGACAGGGACAGGTGGGTTCTTC
cdr3_aa: CASSQDRGTGTGGFF

clone_size: NA
j_call: TRBJ1-1
d_call: TRBD1
v_call: TRBV27
cdr3_nt: TGTGCCAGCTCTATCTCAGGGGGCCCTCCGGTTTTT
cdr3_aa: CASSISGGPPVF

clone_size: NA
j_call: TRBJ1-2
d_call: TRBD1
v_call: TRBV7-9
cdr3_nt: TGTGCCAGCAGTGGACAGGGCCCTCTAGATGGCTACACCTTC
cdr3_aa: CASSGQGPLDGYTF